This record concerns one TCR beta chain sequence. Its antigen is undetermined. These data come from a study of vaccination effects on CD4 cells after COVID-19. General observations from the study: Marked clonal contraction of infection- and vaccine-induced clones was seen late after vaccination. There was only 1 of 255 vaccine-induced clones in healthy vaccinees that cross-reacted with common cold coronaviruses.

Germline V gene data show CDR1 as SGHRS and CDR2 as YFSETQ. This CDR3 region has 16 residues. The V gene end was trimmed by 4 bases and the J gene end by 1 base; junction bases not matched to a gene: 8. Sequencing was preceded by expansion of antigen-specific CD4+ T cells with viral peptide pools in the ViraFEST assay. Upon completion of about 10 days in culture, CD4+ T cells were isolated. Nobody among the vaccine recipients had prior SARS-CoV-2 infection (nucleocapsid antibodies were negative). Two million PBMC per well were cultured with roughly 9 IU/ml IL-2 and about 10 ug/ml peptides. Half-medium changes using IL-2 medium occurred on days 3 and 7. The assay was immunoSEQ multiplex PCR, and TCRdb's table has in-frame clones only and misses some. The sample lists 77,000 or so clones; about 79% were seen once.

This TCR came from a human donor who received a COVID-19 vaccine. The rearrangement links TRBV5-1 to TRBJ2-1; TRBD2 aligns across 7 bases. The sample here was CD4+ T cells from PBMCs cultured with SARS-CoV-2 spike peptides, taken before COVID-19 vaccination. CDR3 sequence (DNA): TGCGCCAGCAGCCGGCCCCTAGCGGCTTCCTACAATGAGCAGTTCTTC. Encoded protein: CASSRPLAASYNEQFF.